The sample holds a few counts of the clone carrying this TCR beta chain. Only in-frame clones appear in the TCRdb table, and some are missing; sequencing was by immunoSEQ multiplex PCR. In the table there are some 67,000 clones, about 90% of which are singletons. This specimen belongs to a study of T cell changes during pregnancy in multiple sclerosis. Here the sequenced sample was peripheral blood, taken after pregnancy. The origin of this receptor is a female donor with multiple sclerosis, enrolled in a pregnancy study.

The CDR3 loop is CAISDPFDGELIYGYTF. In nucleotides, the CDR3 is TGTGCCATCAGTGACCCTTTCGACGGAGAACTAATCTATGGCTACACCTTC. The rearrangement joins TRBV10-3 to TRBJ1-2, with unresolved D. Trimming took 3 bases from V and 4 from J, leaving 21 bases between them. Germline assignment: CDR1 ENHRY and CDR2 SYGVKD. This CDR3 has 17 amino acids.